Shown below are 18 T cell receptor beta chains from a single sample sequenced in a study of T cells in Graves' hyperthyroidism and ophthalmopathy. The CDR3 regions of TCR beta were amplified from RNA transcripts. During a first-round RT-PCR of the TCR CDR3, the HTBI primer set was used. Via MiXCR, TCRdb re-called the multiplex PCR reads, giving one row per CDR3 protein. The data show hundreds of thousands of distinct CDR3 sequences, approximately 17% seen once. The specimen sequenced was blood. The receptors shown here come from a woman aged 55-70 years with Graves' ophthalmopathy.

This clonotype was seen many times. V usage is TRBV11-2 and J usage is TRBJ2-7, with TRBD2 matching 11 bases. This CDR3 region has 15 residues. With V trimmed by 3 bases and J by 6 bases, 7 bases remained unmatched. Germline-derived CDR1 and CDR2 are SGHAT and FQNNGV. The CDR3 DNA reads TGTGCCAGCAGCTTCTTAGCGGGAGGGCCTTCCGAGCAGTACTTC. It translates to CASSFLAGGPSEQYF.

This clonotype was picked up many times. The chain joins TRBV20-1 to TRBJ2-5; 7 positions agree with TRBD1. This CDR3 has 13 amino acids. Germline CDR1 and CDR2: DFQATT and SNEGSKA (reference sequence). J lost 2 bases, V lost 3 bases, and 3 bases had no gene match. The CDR3 nucleotides are TGCAGTGCTAGGGGACAGAGTCAAGAGACCCAGTACTTC. Its translation is CSARGQSQETQYF.

V and J are TRBV6-1 and TRBJ1-2; 9 bases are shared with TRBD1. The CDR3 runs 13 residues. Trimming removed 6 bases from V and 10 bases from J; junction bases left unmatched: 9. The germline gives CDR1 MNHNS, CDR2 SASEGT. CDR3 DNA: TGTGCCAGCAGAAGGGGGGACAGGGAGGCCTACACCTTC. Protein sequence: CASRRGDREAYTF.

This clonotype appeared a few times. The CDR3, as DNA: TGTGCCAGCAGCTTGGCGGGGGGGCCCCAGCATTTT. This codes for CASSLAGGPQHF. The V gene is TRBV5-6, the J gene TRBJ1-5; perhaps TRBD1 as D (5 bases). Germline CDR1 reads SGHDT; CDR2 reads YYEEEE. This CDR3 contains 12 residues. V lost 0 bases and J lost 9, with 7 bases in between.

This clonotype was recorded a few times. DNA for the CDR3: TGTGCCAGCAGCTCATTCCCTGGGGGTACAGATACGCAGTATTTT. This encodes CASSSFPGGTDTQYF. The chain links TRBV7-9 to TRBJ2-3, with D tentatively TRBD1 or TRBD2 (5 bases each). The CDR3 sequence is 15 residues long. Germline loops: CDR1 SEHNR, CDR2 FQNEAQ (reference sequence). Trimming removed 4 bases at V and 3 bases at J, with 14 bases between.

The genes are TRBV7-2 and TRBJ2-1; tentatively, D is TRBD1 (5 bases). Germline values: CDR1 SGHTA, CDR2 FQGNSA. V was clipped by 5 bases and J by 9 bases, with 11 bases between them. This CDR3 has 12 amino acids. Here the CDR3 reads CASSLQGVEQFF. CDR3 nucleotide sequence: TGTGCCAGCAGCCTCCAGGGTGTTGAGCAGTTCTTC. Variable domain in full (rest from reference TRBV7-2 and TRBJ2-1): GAGVSQSPSNKVTEKGKDVELRCDPISGHTALYWYRQSLGQGLEFLIYFQGNSAPDKSGLPSDRFSAERTGGSVSTLTIQRTQQEDSAVYLCASSLQGVEQFFGPGTRLTVL.

V is TRBV11-2 and J is TRBJ2-3, with 11 bases aligning to TRBD2. The ends lost 9 bases at V and 8 bases at J; junction bases unmatched: 16. This CDR3 has 16 residues. Germline V lookup: CDR1 SGHAT, CDR2 FQNNGV. Here the CDR3 reads CASRSLVGTSGRTQYF. CDR3 bases: TGTGCCAGTCGCAGCTTAGTCGGGACTAGCGGTCGTACGCAGTATTTT.

In its sample, this clonotype was seen a few times. V and J are TRBV28 and TRBJ2-7; TRBD2 agrees at 8 bases. CDR1 and CDR2 (germline): MDHEN, SYDVKM. The trim removed 3 bases at V and 0 bases at J, leaving 1 base unmatched. The CDR3 covers 14 residues. The CDR3 sequence is CASSFSGISYEQYF. As DNA, the CDR3 is TGTGCCAGCAGTTTTAGCGGGATCTCCTACGAGCAGTACTTC.

This clonotype was seen many times. The chain couples TRBV6-1 to TRBJ1-2; no clear D gene. The germline V gene encodes CDR1 MNHNS and CDR2 SASEGT. V lost 2 bases, J lost 8 bases, and 9 bases lay in between. The CDR3 totals 12 residues. The CDR3 bases are TGTGCCAGCAGTGAATGGCTGCGGGGCTACACCTTC. Its translation is CASSEWLRGYTF.

The rearrangement uses TRBV7-9 and TRBJ1-6, with a possible D match to TRBD1 (6 bases). The V gene's germline CDR1 is SEHNR and CDR2 FQNEAQ (reference sequence). V lost 5 bases and J lost 7, with 12 bases in between. The CDR3 contains 14 residues. CDR3 loop: CASSPQGGNSPLHF. As DNA, the CDR3 is TGTGCCAGCAGCCCACAGGGAGGAAATTCACCCCTCCACTTT. The full variable domain, its missing parts supplied by reference TRBV7-9 and TRBJ1-6, is DTGVSQNPRHKITKRGQNVTFRCDPISEHNRLYWYRQTLGQGPEFLTYFQNEAQLEKSRLLSDRFSAERPKGSFSTLEIQRTEQGDSAMYLCASSPQGGNSPLHFGNGTRLTVT.

This clonotype has just a few counts. This sequence joins TRBV4-3 and TRBJ1-6; D is possibly TRBD1 (5 bases). This CDR3 contains 16 residues. The germline CDR1 and CDR2 sequences are LGHNA and YSLEER. The V end lost 0 bases, the J end lost 7 bases, and 13 bases lay between the germline ends. The chain's CDR3 is CASSQERGARNSPLHF. In nucleotides, the CDR3 is TGCGCCAGCAGCCAAGAACGAGGGGCGAGGAATTCACCCCTCCACTTT.

V gene TRBV7-9 combines with J gene TRBJ1-2; D remains ambiguous. The CDR3 totals 10 residues. V was cut by 5 bases and J by 8 bases, with 6 bases left in between. Looked up from germline, CDR1 is SEHNR and CDR2 is FQNEAQ (reference sequence). In nucleotides, the CDR3 is TGTGCCAGCAGCCCTCAAGGCTACACCTTC. Its translation is CASSPQGYTF.

This clonotype was recorded at least ten times. The V and J genes are TRBV5-8 and TRBJ2-1; perhaps TRBD2 as D (6 bases). The CDR3 is made up of 14 amino acids. The V end lost 7 bases, the J end lost 7 bases, and 18 bases lay between the germline ends. Germline values: CDR1 SGHTS, CDR2 YDEGEE. The CDR3 DNA reads as TGTGCCAGCTTGGGGGAGGCTCCCCGGAATGAGCAGTTCTTC. Encoded protein: CASLGEAPRNEQFF.

As for this clonotype: A junction end diverges from the germline sequence, so it may reflect a read error. V gene TRBV27 combines with J gene TRBJ2-1; tentative D call: TRBD2 (5 bases). Germline V gene lookup returns CDR1 MNHEY and CDR2 SMNVEV (reference sequence). This CDR3 has 15 residues. The CDR3 DNA sequence: TGTGCCAGCAGTTTAGGTGGGAGCTCCTACAAAGAGCAGTTCTTC. Translation: CASSLGGSSYKEQFF.

The V call is TRBV7-9, the J call TRBJ1-1; 7 bases are shared with TRBD1. The CDR3 contains 14 residues. Per the germline V gene, CDR1 is SEHNR and CDR2 is FQNEAQ (reference sequence). V gave up 2 bases and J gave up 6 bases; unmatched junction bases: 6. The CDR3, as DNA: TGTGCCAGCAGCTTATCAAACAGGGGCCCTGAAGCTTTCTTT. It translates to CASSLSNRGPEAFF.

CDR3 loop: CASSPPSNSYEQYF. CDR3 nucleotide sequence: TGTGCCAGCTCACCCCCCTCTAACTCCTACGAGCAGTACTTC. This chain links TRBV18 with TRBJ2-7; D remains unclear. Germline loops: CDR1 KGHSH, CDR2 LQKENI. V lost 3 bases and J lost 0, with 9 bases in between. The CDR3 has 14 amino acids.

This clonotype was recorded many times. The chain uses TRBV4-2 and TRBJ1-4; D unclear. Looked up from germline, CDR1 is LGHNA and CDR2 is YNFKEQ. Trimming shortened V by 3 bases and J by 5 bases, and 7 bases separated the two germline ends. This CDR3 is built from 13 residues. The CDR3: CASSQHRNEKLFF. CDR3 DNA: TGTGCCAGCAGCCAGCATCGAAATGAAAAACTGTTTTTT.

Worth noting for this clonotype: A much larger clone is a single base away; this may be a read error. The V call is TRBV20-1, the J call TRBJ2-3; a possible D gene is TRBD2 (5 bases). The CDR3 loop spans 16 amino acids. Germline V CDR1 and CDR2: DFQATT, SNEGSKA (reference sequence). The CDR3 here is CSARVPRGSSTDTRYF. The DNA of the CDR3 is TGCAGTGCTAGAGTTCCCCGAGGATCTAGCACAGATACGCGGTATTTT.